The 31 T cell receptor beta chains listed next were all sequenced from one sample in a study of chemoradiotherapy in HPV16-positive cancers. Libraries were prepared by immunoSEQ multiplex PCR; TCRdb keeps only in-frame clonotypes and omits some of them. The sample shows 3,500 to 5,500 clones, almost 90% of them seen only once. This sample was obtained from a patient who underwent chemoradiotherapy. These receptors were collected from a human donor with HPV-associated anogenital cancer.

The chain employs TRBV5-4 and TRBJ2-3, with D possibly matching TRBD2 (5 bases). V gave up 4 bases and J gave up 0 bases, with 12 bases separating them. In germline, CDR1 is SGHNT, CDR2 YYREEE (reference sequence). This CDR3 has 15 amino acids. CDR3 DNA: TGTGCCAGCAGCCTAGGTGGCGGGAGCACAGATACGCAGTATTTT. Protein product: CASSLGGGSTDTQYF.

V and J are TRBV19 and TRBJ1-2; D not certain. Germline V gene lookup returns CDR1 LNHDA and CDR2 SQIVND (reference sequence). The CDR3 sequence is 15 residues long. Trimming took 6 bases from V and 0 from J, leaving 14 bases between them. DNA for the CDR3: TGTGCCAGTAGCCTTAATAGTCGGGCTAACTATGGCTACACCTTC. Residues: CASSLNSRANYGYTF.

The chain combines TRBV27 with TRBJ2-5, with 9 positions matching TRBD1. The V segment lost 6 bases and the J segment 4 bases; nucleotides outside the gene matches: 9. The CDR3 sequence is 15 residues long. Per the germline V gene, CDR1 is MNHEY and CDR2 is SMNVEV (reference sequence). The DNA for the CDR3 is TGTGCCAGCAGCCCCTTACCGGACAGGGGAGAGACCCAGTACTTC. This codes for CASSPLPDRGETQYF.

This chain uses TRBV28 with TRBJ1-6; 9 nucleotides align to TRBD1. In germline, CDR1 is MDHEN, CDR2 SYDVKM. The junction had 10 bases not matched to a gene; V was cut back by 3 bases and J by 10 bases. The CDR3 contains 16 residues. The CDR3 region has the DNA TGTGCCAGCAGTTTTTTACAGGGGGCGTTCCAATCACCCCTCCACTTT. Amino acids: CASSFLQGAFQSPLHF. Full variable domain (remainder filled in from reference TRBV28 and TRBJ1-6): DVKVTQSSRYLVKRTGEKVFLECVQDMDHENMFWYRQDPGLGLRLIYFSYDVKMKEKGDIPEGYSVSREKKERFSLILESASTNQTSMYLCASSFLQGAFQSPLHFGNGTRLTVT.

With respect to this clone: Mismatch with germline at one junction end may stem from a read error. This chain joins TRBV11-3 and TRBJ1-1, with 8 bases lining up with TRBD1. Germline lookup yields CDR1 SGHNT and CDR2 YENEEA. This CDR3 has 17 residues. This CDR3 is CASSPGTGGPRRSETFF. In DNA form, the CDR3 reads TGTGCCAGCAGCCCCGGGACAGGCGGCCCTCGGCGTAGTGAAACTTTCTTT.

The rearrangement uses TRBV19 and TRBJ1-3; unclear D gene. Germline V gene data show CDR1 as LNHDA and CDR2 as SQIVND (reference sequence). The ends were cut back, 5 bases at V and 0 bases at J, with 8 bases in the middle. CDR3 length: 14 residues. CDR3 in DNA: TGTGCCAGTAGTTTTTCCGCCTCTGGAAACACCATATATTTT. It is translated as CASSFSASGNTIYF.

V and J are TRBV11-2 and TRBJ2-5; 13 positions agree with TRBD2. The V segment lost 5 bases and the J segment 1 base; nucleotides outside the gene matches: 10. This CDR3 is 18 amino acids long. CDR1 and CDR2 from the germline V gene are SGHAT and FQNNGV. The CDR3 coding sequence is TGTGCCAGCAGCCCCTACCCCGGACTAGCGGGAGCCCAAGAGACCCAGTACTTC. This encodes CASSPYPGLAGAQETQYF.

The chain uses TRBV29-1 and TRBJ2-6; D might be TRBD1 (6 bases). The CDR3 runs to 15 residues. Trimming pared 6 bases from V and 2 bases from J, leaving 14 bases between. CDR1 and CDR2 (germline): SQVTM, ANQGSEA. CDR3 loop: CSVSHRVTGANVLTF. The CDR3 DNA follows: TGCAGCGTGAGTCACAGGGTGACTGGGGCCAACGTCCTGACTTTC.

V gene TRBV6-4 combines with J gene TRBJ1-1; D remains ambiguous. Germline CDR1 reads MRHNA; CDR2 reads SNTAGT. CDR3 length equals 15 residues. Trimming took off 6 bases at V and 1 base at J, with 15 bases between the two ends. This CDR3 reads CASRSRRPPNTEAFF. The CDR3 DNA reads as TGTGCCAGCAGAAGCCGACGGCCCCCGAACACTGAAGCTTTCTTT.

The chain joins TRBV14 to TRBJ1-6, with D uncertain. Looked up from germline, CDR1 is SGHDN and CDR2 is FVKESK. The V and J ends lost 7 bases and 7 bases respectively, with 17 bases between them. CDR3 length: 15 residues. CDR3 in amino acids: CASTPPGSGNSPLHF. The CDR3 nucleotides are TGTGCCAGCACCCCTCCGGGAAGTGGCAATTCACCCCTCCACTTT.

This chain joins TRBV7-8 and TRBJ1-6; D not resolved. This CDR3 spans 14 amino acids. Trimming pared 3 bases from V and 5 bases from J, leaving 8 bases between. The V gene's germline CDR1 is SGHVS and CDR2 FQNEAQ. The CDR3 region has the DNA TGTGCCAGCAGCTTCGGGGTGGATAATTCACCCCTCCACTTT. Translating it yields CASSFGVDNSPLHF.

This chain uses TRBV5-4 with TRBJ1-2; D is unclear. The CDR3 consists of 14 residues. The germline V gene encodes CDR1 SGHNT and CDR2 YYREEE (reference sequence). The ends were cut back, 0 bases at V and 8 bases at J, with 14 bases in the middle. The CDR3 DNA reads TGTGCCAGCAGCTTGGTGGATTCAGGCGGAGGCTACACCTTC. It is translated as CASSLVDSGGGYTF. Full variable domain (remainder filled in from reference TRBV5-4 and TRBJ1-2): ETGVTQSPTHLIKTRGQQVTLRCSSQSGHNTVSWYQQALGQGPQFIFQYYREEENGRGNFPPRFSGLQFPNYSSELNVNALELDDSALYLCASSLVDSGGGYTFGSGTRLTVV.

The chain recombines TRBV19 with TRBJ2-2; D is undetermined. Germline values: CDR1 LNHDA, CDR2 SQIVND (reference sequence). Trimming removed 9 bases from V and 4 bases from J, with 15 bases in between. There are 14 residues in the CDR3. As DNA, the CDR3 is TGTGCCAGCAACAGCCCCTCGGGCACCGGGGAGCTGTTTTTT. The encoded protein is CASNSPSGTGELFF.

The chain uses TRBV5-1 and TRBJ2-7; 7 nucleotides agree with TRBD1. Germline V lookup: CDR1 SGHRS, CDR2 YFSETQ. V shed 0 bases, J shed 6 bases, and the junction held 6 bases outside the gene matches. CDR3 size: 14 residues. The CDR3 sequence: CASSLGQGYSEQYF. As DNA, the CDR3 is TGCGCCAGCAGCTTGGGACAGGGTTATTCCGAGCAGTACTTC.

This clone showed up just once. This chain uses TRBV9 with TRBJ2-3, with 12 positions matching TRBD2. With V trimmed by 3 bases and J by 2 bases, 10 bases remained unmatched. Germline V gives CDR1 SGDLS, CDR2 YYNGEE. This CDR3 contains 18 residues. CDR3 protein: CASSATSGGSPNTDTQYF. The CDR3 region has the DNA TGTGCCAGCAGCGCGACTAGCGGGGGATCTCCAAACACAGATACGCAGTATTTT.

V is TRBV5-8 and J is TRBJ1-2; D gene ambiguous. This CDR3 comprises 17 residues. The germline V and J ends were trimmed by 0 bases and 4 bases, with 19 bases remaining between them. Germline V lookup: CDR1 SGHTS, CDR2 YDEGEE. As DNA, the CDR3 is TGTGCCAGCAGCTTGGGAGGATGGGGTCCTCTGAGCTATGGCTACACCTTC. It yields the protein CASSLGGWGPLSYGYTF.

V gene TRBV9 combines with J gene TRBJ2-7; a weak D match, TRBD2 (7 bases). V gave up 2 bases and J gave up 2 bases, with 11 bases separating them. CDR1 and CDR2 from the germline V gene are SGDLS and YYNGEE. The CDR3 has 14 residues. The CDR3 is CASSVAGAPYEQYF. The CDR3 DNA reads TGTGCCAGCAGCGTGGCGGGGGCCCCCTACGAGCAGTACTTC.

J is TRBJ2-5 and V is TRBV14; 14 nucleotides agree with TRBD2. The J call may not be correct, given that the DNA end is closer to TRBJ2-7. The CDR3 loop spans 18 amino acids. Germline V gene lookup returns CDR1 SGHDN and CDR2 FVKESK. Here the CDR3 DNA reads TGTGCCAGCAGCCAGGCATCAGGACTAGCGGGAGGAGATAGCGAGCAGTACTTC. Translating it yields CASSQASGLAGGDSEQYF.

The chain recombines TRBV7-2 with TRBJ1-2, with D hard to call. V lost 5 bases and J lost 4, with 11 bases in between. This CDR3 is 13 amino acids long. CDR1 is SGHTA and CDR2 is FQGNSA in the germline V gene. The CDR3 sequence: CASSPQSPYGYTF. Here the CDR3 DNA reads TGTGCCAGCAGCCCACAGAGTCCCTATGGCTACACCTTC.

V and J are TRBV5-6 and TRBJ2-3, with 9 bases identical to TRBD1. The V segment lost 4 bases and the J segment 2 bases; nucleotides outside the gene matches: 5. This CDR3 region has 15 residues. Germline V CDR1 and CDR2: SGHDT, YYEEEE. As DNA, the CDR3 is TGTGCCAGCAGCATGGGACAGGGAAACACAGATACGCAGTATTTT. Translated: CASSMGQGNTDTQYF.

This chain connects TRBV29-1 to TRBJ2-3; possibly TRBD2 for D (6 bases). This CDR3 has 14 residues. Trimming removed 7 bases at V and 6 bases at J, with 20 bases between. Germline CDR1 reads SQVTM; CDR2 reads ANQGSEA. The CDR3 is CSAVPGLGLDTQYF. In DNA, the CDR3 is TGCAGCGCAGTGCCGGGACTCGGATTGGATACGCAGTATTTT.

CDR3 in DNA: TGTGCCAGCAGCTCACCCGGGGCAGGGGCCTATGGCTACACCTTC. Translating gives CASSSPGAGAYGYTF. This chain uses TRBV7-6 with TRBJ1-2; possible D gene TRBD1, 6 bases. CDR1 SGHVS and CDR2 FNYEAQ come from the germline V gene. The CDR3 spans 15 residues. V dropped 4 bases and J dropped 4 bases, with 16 bases sitting between them. Together with reference TRBV7-6 and TRBJ1-2, the CDR3 gives the full variable domain: GAGVSQSPRYKVTKRGQDVALRCDPISGHVSLYWYRQALGQGPEFLTYFNYEAQQDKSGLPNDRFSAERPEGSISTLTIQRTEQRDSAMYRCASSSPGAGAYGYTFGSGTRLTVV.

V and J are TRBV7-9 and TRBJ1-2, with D perhaps TRBD1 (5 bases). This CDR3 has 13 residues. V shed 5 bases and J shed 2 bases, with 9 bases lying between them. Germline assignment: CDR1 SEHNR and CDR2 FQNEAQ (reference sequence). In DNA form, the CDR3 reads TGTGCCAGCAGCCCGGGACTCAACTATGGCTACACCTTC. Its protein product is CASSPGLNYGYTF.

The gene calls are TRBV6-5 and TRBJ1-6; 7 nucleotides agree with TRBD1. Germline lookup yields CDR1 MNHEY and CDR2 SVGAGI. The ends lost 8 bases at V and 8 bases at J; junction bases unmatched: 12. The CDR3 length is 15 residues. The CDR3 nucleotides are TGTGCCAGCGCGACCCAAAGGACAGGTCATTCACCCCTCCACTTT. Protein sequence: CASATQRTGHSPLHF.

The chain uses TRBV4-2 and TRBJ2-1; 10 nucleotides align to TRBD2. There are 15 residues in the CDR3. Losses at the gene ends were 4 bases for V and 3 bases for J; bases not matched to a gene: 3. Germline assignment: CDR1 LGHNA and CDR2 YNFKEQ. The CDR3 DNA reads as TGTGCCAGCAGCCCCCGGACTAGCGGCTACAATGAGCAGTTCTTC. Its protein product is CASSPRTSGYNEQFF.

J is TRBJ2-3 and V is TRBV29-1; D assignment may be TRBD1 or TRBD2 (5 bases each). V gave up 4 bases and J gave up 4 bases, with 15 bases separating them. The CDR3 contains 14 residues. The germline gives CDR1 SQVTM, CDR2 ANQGSEA. CDR3 sequence reads: CSVVWGSLPDTQYF. In nucleotides, the CDR3 is TGCAGCGTTGTTTGGGGGTCCCTTCCAGATACGCAGTATTTT.

The chain has TRBV29-1 and TRBJ2-7; D uncertain. From germline, CDR1 is SQVTM and CDR2 ANQGSEA. Trimming left V 6 bases short and J 4 bases short, with 10 bases between. This CDR3 contains 11 residues. This chain's CDR3 is CSVPDGYEQYF. In DNA form, the CDR3 reads TGCAGCGTCCCCGACGGGTACGAGCAGTACTTC.

V is TRBV5-1 and J is TRBJ1-2, with D perhaps matching TRBD1 (5 bases). Between the trimmed V and J ends, which lost 4 bases and 3 bases, there was a span of 10 bases. The germline CDR1 and CDR2 sequences are SGHRS and YFSETQ. The CDR3 covers 13 residues. CDR3 loop: CASSQVGDYGYTF. Here the CDR3 DNA reads TGCGCCAGCAGCCAGGTGGGGGACTATGGCTACACCTTC.

The V gene is TRBV5-8, the J gene TRBJ1-1; 10 bases agree with TRBD1. CDR3 size: 14 residues. V shed 4 bases and J 5 bases; nucleotides not matched to a gene: 5. Germline V gene lookup returns CDR1 SGHTS and CDR2 YDEGEE. The DNA for the CDR3 is TGTGCCAGCAGCCGAGACAGGGGGCGGACTGAAGCTTTCTTT. This sequence encodes CASSRDRGRTEAFF.

The chain has TRBV29-1 and TRBJ1-5, with a tentative D call TRBD1 (6 bases). The length of the CDR3 is 13 residues. Trimming cost V 6 bases and J 3 bases, with 12 bases left between them. Germline V CDR1 and CDR2: SQVTM, ANQGSEA. The CDR3 reads CSVRDNHNQPQHF. The CDR3 region has the DNA TGCAGCGTAAGGGACAATCACAATCAGCCCCAGCATTTT.

This clone was observed a single time. The chain employs TRBV30 and TRBJ2-7, with D perhaps given as TRBD1 or TRBD2 (6 bases each). Trimming removed 3 bases from V and 4 bases from J, with 13 bases in between. This CDR3 spans 13 amino acids. Germline V gene sequence: CDR1 GTSNPN, CDR2 SVGIG (reference sequence). The CDR3 sequence is CAWRGGSIYEQYF. In DNA, the CDR3 is TGTGCCTGGAGAGGGGGGAGTATTTACGAGCAGTACTTC.